These 10 T cell receptor beta chains originate from one sample sequenced in a study of T cells in Graves' hyperthyroidism and ophthalmopathy. The CDR3 regions of TCR beta were amplified from RNA transcripts. The TCR CDR3 first-round RT-PCR relied on the HTBI primer set. TCRdb passed the multiplex PCR reads through MiXCR, listing each CDR3 protein once. The repertoire holds about 400,000 distinct CDR3 sequences, approximately 13% seen once, with over 8.5% in the top ten. The specimen was blood. The receptors derive from a woman between 18 and 29 years old with Graves' hyperthyroidism.

Comment on this clonotype: The junction differs from germline at one of its ends, possibly a read error. Here the CDR3 reads CASSNFGGSYNEPFF. The CDR3, as DNA: TGTGCCAGTAGTAACTTTGGGGGCTCCTACAATGAGCCGTTCTTC. The chain employs TRBV19 and TRBJ2-1, with TRBD1 as a possible D gene (6 bases). The CDR3 extends over 15 amino acids. Germline V gene lookup returns CDR1 LNHDA and CDR2 SQIVND (reference sequence). Combining the CDR3 with reference TRBV19 and TRBJ2-1 gives the whole variable domain DGGITQSPKYLFRKEGQNVTLSCEQNLNHDAMYWYRQDPGQGLRLIYYSQIVNDFQKGDIAEGYSVSREKKESFPLTVTSAQKNPTAFYLCASSNFGGSYNEPFFGPGTRLTVL.

The CDR3 loop is CASSLTGVVNVLTF. DNA for the CDR3: TGTGCCAGCAGTTTAACAGGGGTTGTCAACGTCCTGACTTTC. This sequence joins TRBV27 and TRBJ2-6, with 7 bases matching TRBD1. The germline V gene has CDR1 MNHEY and CDR2 SMNVEV (reference sequence). The CDR3 is made up of 14 amino acids. Trimming removed 2 bases from V and 9 bases from J; junction bases left unmatched: 4.

This clonotype appeared many times. This chain links TRBV27 with TRBJ2-7; TRBD1 is a possible D gene (8 bases). Germline V gene lookup returns CDR1 MNHEY and CDR2 SMNVEV (reference sequence). Trimming stripped 5 bases from V and 0 bases from J, with 20 bases between. This CDR3 has 17 amino acids. The CDR3: CASSPKGGTGISYEQYF. CDR3 DNA: TGTGCCAGCAGTCCGAAGGGGGGGACAGGCATCTCCTACGAGCAGTACTTC.

This clonotype was recorded a few times. The chain has TRBV4-2 and TRBJ2-5; TRBD2 aligns across 7 bases. Trimming cost V 2 bases and J 2 bases; bases outside gene matches: 11. Germline loops: CDR1 LGHNA, CDR2 YNFKEQ. The CDR3 extends over 17 amino acids. CDR3 in amino acids: CASSQFKGGTKQETQYF. CDR3 coding DNA: TGTGCCAGCAGCCAATTCAAGGGAGGGACTAAGCAAGAGACCCAGTACTTC.

At least ten counts were recorded for this clonotype. This chain links TRBV28 with TRBJ1-2; D gene ambiguous. Germline V CDR1 and CDR2: MDHEN, SYDVKM. This CDR3 region has 12 residues. The V end lost 3 bases, the J end lost 4 bases, and 6 bases lay between the germline ends. The CDR3 coding sequence is TGTGCCAGCAGTTTGGCAGTCTATGGCTACACCTTC. Its protein product is CASSLAVYGYTF.

This clonotype has at least ten counts. The chain employs TRBV19 and TRBJ1-5; the D is unclear. CDR1 and CDR2 from the germline V gene are LNHDA and SQIVND (reference sequence). V lost 3 bases to trimming and J lost 6 bases, with 18 bases between them. This CDR3 spans 16 amino acids. CDR3 nucleotides: TGTGCCAGTAGTATTAGCGGCGGAGGAAAGGGTCAGCCCCAGCATTTT. It yields the protein CASSISGGGKGQPQHF.

The rearrangement joins TRBV11-3 to TRBJ2-2; tentatively, D is TRBD1 (6 bases). Germline lookup yields CDR1 SGHNT and CDR2 YENEEA. The CDR3 totals 16 residues. With 0 bases removed from V and 3 bases from J, the gap between germline ends came to 11 bases. Written as DNA, the CDR3 is TGTGCCAGCAGCTTAGATGGGAACAGGGACACCGGGGAGCTGTTTTTT. Encoded protein: CASSLDGNRDTGELFF. Full variable domain (outside the CDR3, taken from reference TRBV11-3 and TRBJ2-2): EAGVVQSPRYKIIEKKQPVAFWCNPISGHNTLYWYLQNLGQGPELLIRYENEEAVDDSQLPKDRFSAERLKGVDSTLKIQPAELGDSAVYLCASSLDGNRDTGELFFGEGSRLTVL.

There are many counts of this clonotype. V is TRBV28 and J is TRBJ1-2; 8 bases map to TRBD1. The V and J ends lost 3 bases and 3 bases, in that order; junction bases with no gene match: 3. Per germline, CDR1 MDHEN and CDR2 SYDVKM. The CDR3 is made up of 14 amino acids. The CDR3 loop reads CASSFQGADYGYTF. In nucleotides, the CDR3 is TGTGCCAGCAGTTTCCAGGGGGCGGACTATGGCTACACCTTC.

The rearrangement uses TRBV5-1 and TRBJ1-1; 7 nucleotides agree with TRBD1. V shed 7 bases and J 0 bases; nucleotides not matched to a gene: 6. The CDR3 is 14 amino acids. Germline V lookup: CDR1 SGHRS, CDR2 YFSETQ. As DNA, the CDR3 is TGCGCCAGCCTCCAGGGGGATTTGAACACTGAAGCTTTCTTT. Protein: CASLQGDLNTEAFF. The variable domain in full, with the rest retrieved from reference TRBV5-1 and TRBJ1-1, is KAGVTQTPRYLIKTRGQQVTLSCSPISGHRSVSWYQQTPGQGLQFLFEYFSETQRNKGNFPGRFSGRQFSNSRSEMNVSTLELGDSALYLCASLQGDLNTEAFFGQGTRLTVV.

In its sample, this clonotype was seen many times. This chain joins TRBV7-9 and TRBJ2-7; no clear D gene. Per germline, CDR1 SEHNR and CDR2 FQNEAQ (reference sequence). The V end lost 5 bases, the J end lost 4 bases, and 18 bases lay between the germline ends. The CDR3 runs to 15 residues. CDR3 region: CASSNPGGLPYEQYF. CDR3 nucleotides: TGTGCCAGCAGCAACCCGGGCGGATTACCTTACGAGCAGTACTTC.